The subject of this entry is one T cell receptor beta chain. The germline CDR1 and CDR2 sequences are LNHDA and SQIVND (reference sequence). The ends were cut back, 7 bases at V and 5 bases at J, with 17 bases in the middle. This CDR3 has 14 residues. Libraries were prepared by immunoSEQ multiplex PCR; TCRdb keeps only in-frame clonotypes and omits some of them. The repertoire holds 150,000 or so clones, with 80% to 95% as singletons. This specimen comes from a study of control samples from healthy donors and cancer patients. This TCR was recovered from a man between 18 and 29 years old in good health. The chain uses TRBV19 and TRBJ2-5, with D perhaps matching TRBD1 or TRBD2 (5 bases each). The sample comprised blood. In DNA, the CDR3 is TGTGCCAGTAAAAAGACAGAGCGGTTCGAGACCCAGTACTTC. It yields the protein CASKKTERFETQYF.